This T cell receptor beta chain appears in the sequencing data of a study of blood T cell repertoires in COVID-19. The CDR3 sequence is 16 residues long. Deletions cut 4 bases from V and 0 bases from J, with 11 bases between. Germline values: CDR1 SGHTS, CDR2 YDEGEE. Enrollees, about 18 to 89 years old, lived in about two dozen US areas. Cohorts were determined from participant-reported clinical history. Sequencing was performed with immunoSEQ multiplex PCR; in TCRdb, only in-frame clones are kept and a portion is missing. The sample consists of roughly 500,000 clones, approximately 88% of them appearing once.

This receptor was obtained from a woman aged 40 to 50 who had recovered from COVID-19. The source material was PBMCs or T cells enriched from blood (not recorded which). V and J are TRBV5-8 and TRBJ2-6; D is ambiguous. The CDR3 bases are TGTGCCAGCAGCCAACTGCAGGTCTCTGGGGCCAACGTCCTGACTTTC. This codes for CASSQLQVSGANVLTF. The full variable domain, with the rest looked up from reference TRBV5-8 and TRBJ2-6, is EAGVTQSPTHLIKTRGQQATLRCSPISGHTSVYWYQQALGLGLQFLLWYDEGEERNRGNFPPRFSGRQFPNYSSELNVNALELEDSALYLCASSQLQVSGANVLTFGAGSRLTVL.